Listed below are T cell receptor beta chains from one sample, sequenced in a study of cytomegalovirus exposure and HLA in healthy donors. Method: immunoSEQ multiplex PCR; TCRdb's copy keeps in-frame clones and lacks some. The sample has approximately 100,000 clones, around 82% seen once. The sample was PBMCs. The source is a man in his forties or fifties in good health and CMV-seronegative. The CDR3 runs from the conserved cysteine through the conserved F or W. Fields, in order: clone size, J gene, D gene, V gene, CDR3 DNA, CDR3 protein. D genes are given only for firm matches. Not all rows give a size; the values are once, few, many and, for expanded clones, a class.

- | TRBJ2-5 | TRBD1 | TRBV18 | TGTGCCAGCTCACTCTGGACAGGCCCTACCCAAGAGACCCAGTACTTC | CASSLWTGPTQETQYF
- | TRBJ1-5 | TRBD1 | TRBV5-5 | TGTGCCAGCAGCTTGCCAGGGGGGTTCAATCAGCCCCAGCATTTT | CASSLPGGFNQPQHF
few | TRBJ1-5 | - | TRBV6-1 | TGTGCCAGCAGTGGTCGGGAGACCCAGCATTTT | CASSGRETQHF
- | TRBJ1-4 | TRBD1 | TRBV7-2 | TGTGCCAGCAGCTTACGGACAGGAGACGAAAAACTGTTTTTT | CASSLRTGDEKLFF
- | TRBJ2-1 | TRBD2 | TRBV6-6 | TGTGCCAGCAGTTACATAGCGGGGGGCAATAATGAGCAGTTCTTC | CASSYIAGGNNEQFF
- | TRBJ2-5 | - | TRBV7-7 | TGTGCCAGCAGCTTACTCGGTAGCGGAGAGACCCAGTACTTC | CASSLLGSGETQYF
- | TRBJ1-6 | TRBD1 | TRBV7-9 | TGTGCCAGCAGCTATTACCGGGACAGTGAAGGTTCACCCCTCCACTTT | CASSYYRDSEGSPLHF
- | TRBJ1-2 | - | TRBV28 | TGTGCCAGCACTTCGGGGGTATCGAACTATGGCTACACCTTC | CASTSGVSNYGYTF
- | TRBJ2-7 | - | TRBV6-5 | TGTGCCAGCAGTCCCTCTTCGACAGGCTACGAGCAGTACTTC | CASSPSSTGYEQYF
- | TRBJ1-5 | - | TRBV2 | TGTGCCAGCCGGGAGCTAAATCAGCCCCAGCATTTT | CASRELNQPQHF
- | TRBJ2-2 | TRBD2 | TRBV14 | TGTGCCAGCAGCCCCGGGACTAGCGGGACCGGGGAGCTGTTTTTT | CASSPGTSGTGELFF
- | TRBJ1-4 | - | TRBV5-5 | TGTGCCAGCGGTGACCAGGAACTGTTTTTT | CASGDQELFF
- | TRBJ2-7 | - | TRBV29-1 | TGCAGCGTTGAGACGGAGGGCTACGAGCAGTACTTC | CSVETEGYEQYF
- | TRBJ2-1 | TRBD2 | TRBV11-3 | TGTGCCAGCAGCCGAGGTGGCGGGGGGGCGGGGAATGAGCAGTTCTTC | CASSRGGGGAGNEQFF
- | TRBJ2-1 | TRBD2 | TRBV7-8 | TGTGCCAGCAGCATACTAGCGGGGAAGCACAATGAGCAGTTCTTC | CASSILAGKHNEQFF
- | TRBJ2-1 | TRBD1 | TRBV11-2 | TGTGCCAGCAGCTTCGGGACAGGGTCCTACAATGAGCAGTTCTTC | CASSFGTGSYNEQFF